The source of this T cell receptor (beta chain) is a study of blood T cells in healthy people across ages. Whole-study results and caveats: Considered underestimates were the diversity estimates obtained from one million T cells. Comparison with aged donors showed that long-lived donors had more naive CD4+ cells and higher diversity.

Next came a second PCR, run for about 7 to 12 cycles, which used a sample-barcoded 5' primer along with a J-beta primer mix. Each CDR3 protein is one row after TCRdb ran MiXCR on the 5' RACE reads. This table has some 850,000 distinct CDR3 sequences, around 24% appearing once. Note on this clonotype: Its antigen remains unidentified.

In addition, the sample was reused for a study of T cells of mothers and their children. That report notes: Three healthy Caucasian mothers and their six children donated.

This clonotype was obtained from a boy between 10 and 17 years old in good health. The specimen was blood.

The CDR3 loop is CASSFPGQGKYF. As DNA, the CDR3 is TGTGCCAGCAGCTTCCCCGGACAGGGGAAGTACTTC. V is TRBV13 and J is TRBJ2-4; TRBD1 aligns across 9 bases. This CDR3 comprises 12 residues. Looked up from germline, CDR1 is PRHDT and CDR2 is FYEKMQ (reference sequence). Trimming cost V 3 bases and J 14 bases; bases outside gene matches: 5.